The following is a T cell receptor beta chain sequence with its context. The sample belongs to a study of blood T cell repertoires in COVID-19. Study details: Nucleic acid was either cDNA or gDNA, and it came from T cells, B-cell-depleted T cells, or PBMCs.

As originally analysed: The assay estimated nucleated cells by amplifying reference gene primers. Generated by immunoSEQ multiplex PCR, the TCRdb table keeps only in-frame clones and is missing some. Clone size and the V and J calls come from that table; the DNA yielded D and trimming. The sample includes fewer than 250,000 clones, about 85% of them seen just once. CDR3 length: 14 amino acids. In germline, CDR1 is SGDLS, CDR2 YYNGEE. Trimming left V 0 bases short and J 2 bases short, with 9 bases between. The chain employs TRBV9 and TRBJ2-7; D is unclear. Sequencing was carried out using PBMCs or T cells enriched from blood (not recorded which). The TCR was taken from a man aged 25 to 45 who had recovered from COVID-19. The CDR3 here is CASSVDERPYEQYF. For the CDR3, the DNA is TGTGCCAGCAGCGTAGACGAGCGACCCTACGAGCAGTACTTC.